This T cell receptor (beta chain) was sequenced in a study of tumor-infiltrating lymphocytes in primary liver carcinoma. For each extraction, RNA and DNA were obtained together from about 20-30 mg of unsorted bulk tissue. Total RNA (roughly 530 ng) served as template for TCR beta cDNA synthesis primed by a constant-region primer. What produced the TCR beta libraries was three nested multiplex PCR rounds using slightly modified ARM-PCR. Researchers ran the first two PCR rounds for roughly 10 cycles each with TRBV1-TRBV30 forward primers and a C-beta reverse primer. TCRdb analysed the multiplex PCR reads with MiXCR anew, one entry per CDR3 protein. In the table there are around 80,000 distinct CDR3 sequences, roughly two thirds of which are singletons. V lost 9 bases, J lost 2 bases, and 6 bases stayed unmatched. CDR3 length: 14 amino acids.

The sequence came from a man aged 40-49 years with primary liver carcinoma and hepatitis B virus infection. Sequencing used tumor-adjacent normal liver tissue. The chain has TRBV12-3 or TRBV12-4 and TRBJ2-2; 7 nucleotides match TRBD2. The CDR3 sequence is CASLGTTNTGELFF. The CDR3 DNA sequence: TGTGCCAGTTTGGGGACTACCAACACCGGGGAGCTGTTTTTT.